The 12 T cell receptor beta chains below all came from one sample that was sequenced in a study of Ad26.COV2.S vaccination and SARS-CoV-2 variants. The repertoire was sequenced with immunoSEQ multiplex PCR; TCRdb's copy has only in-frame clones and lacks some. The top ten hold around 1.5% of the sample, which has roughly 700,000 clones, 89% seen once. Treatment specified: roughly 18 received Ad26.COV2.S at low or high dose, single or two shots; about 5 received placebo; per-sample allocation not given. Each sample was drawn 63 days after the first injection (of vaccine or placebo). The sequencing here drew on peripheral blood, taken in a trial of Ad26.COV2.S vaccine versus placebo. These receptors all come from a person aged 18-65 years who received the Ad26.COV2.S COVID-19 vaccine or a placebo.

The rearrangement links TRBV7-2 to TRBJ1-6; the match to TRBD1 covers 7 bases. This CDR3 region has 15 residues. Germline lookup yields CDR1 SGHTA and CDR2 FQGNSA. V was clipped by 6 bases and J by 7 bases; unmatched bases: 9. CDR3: CASSSDRAVNSPLHF. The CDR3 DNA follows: TGTGCCAGCAGTTCCGACAGGGCTGTGAATTCACCCCTCCACTTT.

This CDR3 is CASSPTQTSSREQYF. In DNA form, the CDR3 reads TGTGCCAGCAGCCCCACCCAGACTAGCTCCAGGGAGCAGTACTTC. The chain carries TRBV4-2 and TRBJ2-7; 7 bases are shared with TRBD2. Trimming at V came to 4 bases and at J to 7 bases, leaving 13 bases not matched to a gene. The CDR3 is 15 amino acids. The germline V gene has CDR1 LGHNA and CDR2 YNFKEQ.

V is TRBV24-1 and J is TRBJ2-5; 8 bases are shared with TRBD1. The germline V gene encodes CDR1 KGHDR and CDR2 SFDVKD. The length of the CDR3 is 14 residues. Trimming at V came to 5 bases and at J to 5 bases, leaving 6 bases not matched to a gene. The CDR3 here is CATSAGTGMETQYF. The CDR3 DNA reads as TGTGCCACCAGTGCCGGGACAGGTATGGAGACCCAGTACTTC.

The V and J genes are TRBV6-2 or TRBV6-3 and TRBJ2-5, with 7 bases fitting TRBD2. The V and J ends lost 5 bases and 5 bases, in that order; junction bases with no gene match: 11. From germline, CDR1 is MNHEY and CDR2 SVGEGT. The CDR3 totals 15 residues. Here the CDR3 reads CASSTTSSGRETQYF. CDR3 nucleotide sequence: TGTGCCAGCAGTACGACTAGCTCGGGGCGTGAGACCCAGTACTTC.

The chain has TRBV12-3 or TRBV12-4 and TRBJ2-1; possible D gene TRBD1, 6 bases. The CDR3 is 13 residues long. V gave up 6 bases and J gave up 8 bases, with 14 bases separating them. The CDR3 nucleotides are TGTGCCAGCAGACTTGGACAGTACTATGAGCAGTTCTTC. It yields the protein CASRLGQYYEQFF.

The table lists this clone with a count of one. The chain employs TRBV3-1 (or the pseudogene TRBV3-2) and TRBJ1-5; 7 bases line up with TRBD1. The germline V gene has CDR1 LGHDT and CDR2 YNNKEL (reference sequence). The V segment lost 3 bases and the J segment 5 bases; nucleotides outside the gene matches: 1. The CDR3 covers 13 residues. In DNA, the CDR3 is TGTGCCAGCAGCCAGACAGGGCATCAGCCCCAGCATTTT. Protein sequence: CASSQTGHQPQHF.

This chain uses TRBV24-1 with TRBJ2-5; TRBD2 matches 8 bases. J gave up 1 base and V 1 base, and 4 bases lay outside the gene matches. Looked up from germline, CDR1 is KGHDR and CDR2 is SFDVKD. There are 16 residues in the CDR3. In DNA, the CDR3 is TGTGCCACCAGTGATTTTCCTAGCGGGTCCCAAGAGACCCAGTACTTC. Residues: CATSDFPSGSQETQYF.

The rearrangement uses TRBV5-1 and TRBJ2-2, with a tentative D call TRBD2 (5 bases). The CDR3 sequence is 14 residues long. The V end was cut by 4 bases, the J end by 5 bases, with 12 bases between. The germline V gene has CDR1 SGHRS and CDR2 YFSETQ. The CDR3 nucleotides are TGCGCCAGCAGCGGAAGAACTAGTACCGGGGAGCTGTTTTTT. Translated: CASSGRTSTGELFF.

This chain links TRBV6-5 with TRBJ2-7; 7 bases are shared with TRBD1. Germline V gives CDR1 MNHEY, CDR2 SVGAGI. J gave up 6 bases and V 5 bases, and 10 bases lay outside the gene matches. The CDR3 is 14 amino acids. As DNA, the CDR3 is TGTGCCAGCAGTCCGACAGGGCTAAACGGCGAGCAGTACTTC. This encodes CASSPTGLNGEQYF.

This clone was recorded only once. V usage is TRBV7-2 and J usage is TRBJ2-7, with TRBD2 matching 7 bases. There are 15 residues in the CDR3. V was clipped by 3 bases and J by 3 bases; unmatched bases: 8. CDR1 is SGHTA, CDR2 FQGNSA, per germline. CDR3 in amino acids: CASSLGGSRFYEQYF. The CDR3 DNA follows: TGTGCCAGCAGCTTGGGCGGGAGTAGGTTCTACGAGCAGTACTTC.

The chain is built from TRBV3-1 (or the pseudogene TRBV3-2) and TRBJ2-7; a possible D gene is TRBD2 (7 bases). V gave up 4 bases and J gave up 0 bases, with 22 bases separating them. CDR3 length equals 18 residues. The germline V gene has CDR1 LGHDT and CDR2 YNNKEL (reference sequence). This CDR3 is CASSPYLSGGGSSYEQYF. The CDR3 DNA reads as TGTGCCAGCAGCCCCTACCTCTCCGGCGGGGGCAGCTCCTACGAGCAGTACTTC.

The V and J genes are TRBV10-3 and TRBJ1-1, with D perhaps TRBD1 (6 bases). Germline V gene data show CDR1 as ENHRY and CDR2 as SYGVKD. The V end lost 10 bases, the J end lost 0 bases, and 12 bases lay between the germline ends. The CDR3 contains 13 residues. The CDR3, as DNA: TGTGCCAGCACGGACAGCCTGAACACTGAAGCTTTCTTT. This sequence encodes CASTDSLNTEAFF.